This T cell receptor (beta chain) stems from a study of identical twins. Findings of the study overall: While abundant cord blood beta clonotypes carried fewer insertions, memory repertoires showed no such pattern. The authors noted that invariant MAIT and iNKT cells could partly confound zero-insertion analyses.

Through template switching, a universal primer site was introduced, and the cDNA contained unique molecular identifiers. MiXCR was run by TCRdb on the 5' RACE reads, yielding one entry per CDR3 protein. The data contain around 1.7 million distinct CDR3 sequences, about 32% of them seen just once; the ten biggest clones take up about 0.3%. Healthy Caucasians, and only they, were the donors. A remark on this clonotype: Its antigen is unidentified.

Trimming took 6 bases from V and 3 from J; bases not matched to a gene: 10. Per germline, CDR1 MNHEY and CDR2 SMNVEV (reference sequence). CDR3 length equals 15 residues. The clonotype was recovered from a newborn girl in good health. The sequenced sample was cord blood. This chain connects TRBV27 to TRBJ1-1, with 7 bases fitting TRBD1. This CDR3 reads CASRTPTGRDTEAFF. The CDR3 bases are TGTGCCAGCAGGACCCCGACAGGGAGGGACACTGAAGCTTTCTTT.